Listed below are T cell receptor beta chains from one sample, sequenced in a study of shared clonotypes between healthy human individuals. Libraries were prepared by immunoSEQ multiplex PCR; TCRdb keeps only in-frame clonotypes and omits some of them. The sample yields 2 million to 2.5 million clones, roughly 90% seen once. The sample consisted of naive CD4+ T cells from PBMCs. These receptors originate from a man aged 18 to 30 in good health. Some clones in this sample may be carry-over from other donors' samples. Both conserved end residues are part of each CDR3. D genes are given only for firm matches. Expanded clones are given a class, and other clones once, few, many or no size at all.

J gene	V gene	D gene	clone size	CDR3 DNA	CDR3 protein
TRBJ2-7	TRBV28	-	-	TGTGCCAGCAGAGGGACCTCCTACGAGCAGTACTTC	CASRGTSYEQYF
TRBJ2-3	TRBV7-3	-	-	TGTGCCAGCAGCTTAAGGGCGGAAAGCACAGATACGCAGTATTTT	CASSLRAESTDTQYF
TRBJ2-7	TRBV7-8	-	-	TGTGCCAGCAGCTGGGGGACGGCCGGCTCCTACGAGCAGTACTTC	CASSWGTAGSYEQYF
TRBJ1-2	TRBV27	TRBD1	-	TGTGCCAGCAGCCCTCTAAGGACAGGGTTAAGCTATGGCTACACCTTC	CASSPLRTGLSYGYTF
TRBJ2-3	TRBV29-1	TRBD1	once	TGCAGCGCCCGCGGTAGGCAGGGGGCCATAGATACGCAGTATTTT	CSARGRQGAIDTQYF
TRBJ1-3	TRBV10-3	-	-	TGTGCCATCAGTGATCAGGGTAAAGTCGGAAACACCATATATTTT	CAISDQGKVGNTIYF
TRBJ1-5	TRBV29-1	-	-	TGCAGCGCCGGGGCAGGCGATCAGCCCCAGCATTTT	CSAGAGDQPQHF
TRBJ2-1	TRBV27	-	-	TGTGCCAGCAGTGCCCTCAATAGATACAATGAGCAGTTCTTC	CASSALNRYNEQFF
TRBJ1-3	TRBV25-1	-	-	TGTGCCAGCAGTGCTACTATCGGGACATCGGCTGGAAACACCATATATTTT	CASSATIGTSAGNTIYF
TRBJ1-1	TRBV29-1	-	-	TGCAGCGCGTCCCAGGGAGATGAAGCTTTCTTT	CSASQGDEAFF
TRBJ1-2	TRBV6-6	-	once	TGTGCCAGCAGCGCCACAGCGGAGGGCTACACCTTC	CASSATAEGYTF
TRBJ2-5	TRBV18	-	-	TGTGCCAGCTCACCCGATGGGGCGGGCCCAGAGACCCAGTACTTC	CASSPDGAGPETQYF
TRBJ1-4	TRBV28	-	-	TGTGCCACCAGTTTACCAGTTAGTTATGAAAAACTGTTTTTT	CATSLPVSYEKLFF
TRBJ2-7	TRBV7-3	TRBD2	-	TGTGCCAGCAGCTTAAAGGGGACTAGCGGGCCTTACGAGCAGTACTTC	CASSLKGTSGPYEQYF
TRBJ2-1	TRBV18	TRBD1	-	TGTGCCAGCTCACCGGGACAGGGTAGCTCCTACAATGAGCAGTTCTTC	CASSPGQGSSYNEQFF
TRBJ2-2	TRBV18	-	-	TGTGCCAGCCTCGACGACCGTTACACCGGGGAGCTGTTTTTT	CASLDDRYTGELFF
TRBJ2-3	TRBV2	TRBD2	-	TGTGCCAGCACCTCCGCTAGCGGGAGGGCCATTACGCAGTATTTT	CASTSASGRAITQYF
TRBJ2-7	TRBV5-1	-	-	TGCGCCAGCAGCTTTTTGGGCGGATCCTACGAGCAGTACTTC	CASSFLGGSYEQYF
TRBJ2-3	TRBV18	-	-	TGTGCCAGCTCACGATCGACGGCCCGCACAGATACGCAGTATTTT	CASSRSTARTDTQYF
TRBJ1-3	TRBV15	-	-	TGTGCCACCAGCTCCCTCTTTGAGCAGGGGTATTCGGGAAACACCATATATTTT	CATSSLFEQGYSGNTIYF
TRBJ2-1	TRBV2	-	once	TGTGCCAGCAGCCGGGGAAGCTTTTGGGATGAGCAGTTCTTC	CASSRGSFWDEQFF
TRBJ2-1	TRBV4-1	-	-	TGCGCCAGCAGCCAAGAACCGGGACCGTACAATGAGCAGTTCTTC	CASSQEPGPYNEQFF
TRBJ2-7	TRBV6-5	TRBD1	once	TGTGCCAGCAGTTCTAGACAGGGAAGCGCCTACGAGCAGTACTTC	CASSSRQGSAYEQYF
TRBJ2-7	TRBV28	-	-	TGTGCCAGCAGTTTTGGCTACGAGCAGTACTTC	CASSFGYEQYF
TRBJ2-7	TRBV7-8	TRBD2	-	TGTGCCAGCAGCTTAGTTCTAGCGGGAGCCTACGAGCAGTACTTC	CASSLVLAGAYEQYF
TRBJ2-7	TRBV6-1	-	-	TGTGCCAGCAGTGAAGGCAGGACCTCTTCCTACGAGCAGTACTTC	CASSEGRTSSYEQYF
TRBJ2-5	TRBV10-3	TRBD1	-	TGTGCCATCAGTTCGCCGGGACAGGGAGGGGAGACCCAGTACTTC	CAISSPGQGGETQYF
TRBJ2-7	TRBV5-6	-	-	TGTGCCAGCAGCTTGTTAGCCGGCGAGCAGTACTTC	CASSLLAGEQYF
TRBJ1-6	TRBV5-1	TRBD1	-	TGCGCCAGCAGCTCCCCGGCAGGGGGTAATTCACCCCTCCACTTT	CASSSPAGGNSPLHF
TRBJ1-5	TRBV27	-	-	TGTGCCAGCAGTTTCGGTAATCAGCCCCAGCATTTT	CASSFGNQPQHF
TRBJ2-7	TRBV9	-	-	TGTGCCAGCAGCGTAGGGGTAGGGCTGGCCTACGAGCAGTACTTC	CASSVGVGLAYEQYF
TRBJ2-5	TRBV6-1	-	-	TGTGCCAGCAGTGTAGGCCCAGGGATGAGAGAGACCCAGTACTTC	CASSVGPGMRETQYF
TRBJ2-4	TRBV19	-	-	TGTACCAGTACTCGGCAGGAGGGAAACATTCAGTACTTC	CTSTRQEGNIQYF
TRBJ1-2	TRBV29-1	TRBD1	-	TGCAGCGCCCGCGGGACAGGGTCCAACTATGGCTACACCTTC	CSARGTGSNYGYTF
TRBJ1-1	TRBV18	TRBD1	-	TGTGCCAGCTCGGGGATCGGACAGGGTAAGACTGAAGCTTTCTTT	CASSGIGQGKTEAFF
TRBJ1-5	TRBV21-1	-	-	TGTGCCAGCATCCCGTGGTCCGTAGGAGTCCAGCCCCAGCATTTT	CASIPWSVGVQPQHF
TRBJ2-7	TRBV5-1	TRBD2	-	TGCGCCAGCAGCTTGGAAGGGACTAGCGGGAGCCACGAGCAGTACTTC	CASSLEGTSGSHEQYF
TRBJ2-5	TRBV5-1	-	-	TGCGCCAGCAGCTTGGCCAGACAAGAGACCCAGTACTTC	CASSLARQETQYF
TRBJ2-7	TRBV7-2	-	-	TGTGCCAGCAGCTCAAGAACAGGCGGCTACGAGCAGTACTTC	CASSSRTGGYEQYF
TRBJ2-1	TRBV7-2	-	-	TGTGCCAGCAGCTTAGCTAATGGACTCCCAAGGGGCAATGAGCAGTTCTTC	CASSLANGLPRGNEQFF
TRBJ2-1	TRBV10-3	-	-	TGTGCCATCAGGCAACCTAGCGTGGGCTACAATGAGCAGTTCTTC	CAIRQPSVGYNEQFF
TRBJ2-1	TRBV29-1	TRBD2	-	TGCAGCTTGAGCGGGAGGACCTACAATGAGCAGTTCTTC	CSLSGRTYNEQFF
TRBJ2-1	TRBV28	TRBD2	-	TGTGCCAGCACCAGAAGCGGGACTACCTACAATGAGCAGTTCTTC	CASTRSGTTYNEQFF
TRBJ2-2	TRBV6-6	-	few	TGTGCCAGCAGTTCCCTCTCGGGGGCCGGGGAGCTGTTTTTT	CASSSLSGAGELFF
TRBJ2-2	TRBV25-1	-	once	TGTGCCAGCAGTGGGTCGAGGGACATTAACACCGGGGAGCTGTTTTTT	CASSGSRDINTGELFF
TRBJ2-1	TRBV7-6	TRBD2	-	TGTGCCAGCAGCCAAAATAGCGGGACGTCCTCCTACAATGAGCAGTTCTTC	CASSQNSGTSSYNEQFF
TRBJ2-3	TRBV10-3	TRBD2	-	TGTGCCACAGCGGGAGTAGAGAACACAGATACGCAGTATTTT	CATAGVENTDTQYF
TRBJ2-7	TRBV28	TRBD1	once	TGTGCCAGCGTCAGCTTTGGGACAGGGCACTACGAGCAGTACTTC	CASVSFGTGHYEQYF
TRBJ2-7	TRBV7-2	TRBD2	once	TGTGCCAGCAGCTTAGTAGGGGGTAGCGGGAGAGCCTACGAGCAGTACTTC	CASSLVGGSGRAYEQYF
TRBJ2-1	TRBV5-6	-	-	TGTGCCAGCAGCCTCAAGATGGGAAGCTCCTACAATGAGCAGTTCTTC	CASSLKMGSSYNEQFF
TRBJ2-1	TRBV6-5	TRBD1	-	TGTGCCAGCGGACGGACAGGATTAAATGAGCAGTTCTTC	CASGRTGLNEQFF
TRBJ2-1	TRBV2	TRBD2	-	TGTGCCAAAGGGACTAGCGGGAGGGCCAGGGAGGCTGAGCAGTTCTTC	CAKGTSGRAREAEQFF
TRBJ2-1	TRBV11-2	TRBD1	-	TGTGCCAGCAGCCCGGGACAGGGGGGCAATGAGCAGTTCTTC	CASSPGQGGNEQFF
TRBJ2-1	TRBV6-5	TRBD2	-	TGTGCCAGCAGGGGACTAGCGGGAGGGGAGGGTGAGCAGTTCTTC	CASRGLAGGEGEQFF
TRBJ2-6	TRBV6-5	-	-	TGTGCCAGCAGTCGGGCCCGCTCTGGGGCCAACGTCCTGACTTTC	CASSRARSGANVLTF
TRBJ2-1	TRBV7-3	TRBD1	-	TGTGCCAGCAGCCCCCGGGACAGCGGTGAGCAGTTCTTC	CASSPRDSGEQFF
TRBJ2-1	TRBV10-2	TRBD2	-	TGCGCCAGCTGTGGGACTAACTCCTACAATGAGCAGTTCTTC	CASCGTNSYNEQFF
TRBJ2-1	TRBV19	-	-	TGTGCCAGTAGTAAGGGGGGGTATGAGCAGTTCTTC	CASSKGGYEQFF
TRBJ2-1	TRBV27	-	-	TGTGCCAGCAGTTTGTCCAGGGTGTATGAGCAGTTCTTC	CASSLSRVYEQFF